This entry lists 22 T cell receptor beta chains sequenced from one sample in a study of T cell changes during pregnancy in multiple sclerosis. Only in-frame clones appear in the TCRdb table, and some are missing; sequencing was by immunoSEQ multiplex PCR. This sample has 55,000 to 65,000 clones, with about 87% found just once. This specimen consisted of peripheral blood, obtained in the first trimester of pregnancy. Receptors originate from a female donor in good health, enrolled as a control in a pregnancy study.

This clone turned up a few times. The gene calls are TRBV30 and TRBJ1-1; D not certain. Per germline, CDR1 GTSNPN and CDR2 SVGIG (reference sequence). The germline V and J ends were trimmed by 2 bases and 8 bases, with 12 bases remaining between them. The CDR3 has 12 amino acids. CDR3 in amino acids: CAWSFRGMEAFF. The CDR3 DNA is TGTGCCTGGAGTTTCCGGGGAATGGAAGCTTTCTTT.

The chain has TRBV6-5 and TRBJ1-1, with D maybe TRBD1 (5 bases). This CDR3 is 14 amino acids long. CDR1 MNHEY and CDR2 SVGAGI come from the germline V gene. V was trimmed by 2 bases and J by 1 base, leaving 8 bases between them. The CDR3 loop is CASSYRGTNTEAFF. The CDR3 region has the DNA TGTGCCAGCAGTTACCGCGGGACGAACACTGAAGCTTTCTTT.

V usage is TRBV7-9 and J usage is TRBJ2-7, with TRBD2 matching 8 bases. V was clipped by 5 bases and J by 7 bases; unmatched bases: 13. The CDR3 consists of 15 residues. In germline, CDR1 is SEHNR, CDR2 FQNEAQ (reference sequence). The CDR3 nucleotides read TGTGCCAGCAGCCCCATTGGCGGGGGGTTTCAGGAGCAGTACTTC. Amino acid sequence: CASSPIGGGFQEQYF.

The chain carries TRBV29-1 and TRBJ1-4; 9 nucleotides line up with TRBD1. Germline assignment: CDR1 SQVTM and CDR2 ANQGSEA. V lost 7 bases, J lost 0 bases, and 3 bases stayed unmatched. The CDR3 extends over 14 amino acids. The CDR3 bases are TGCAGCGCACGACAGGGGGCAACTAATGAAAAACTGTTTTTT. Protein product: CSARQGATNEKLFF.

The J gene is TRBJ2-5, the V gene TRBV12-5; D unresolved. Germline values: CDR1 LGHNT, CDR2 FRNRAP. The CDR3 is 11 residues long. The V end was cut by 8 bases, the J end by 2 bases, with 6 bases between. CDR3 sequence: CASREQETQYF. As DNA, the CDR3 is TGTGCTAGTAGAGAGCAAGAGACCCAGTACTTC.

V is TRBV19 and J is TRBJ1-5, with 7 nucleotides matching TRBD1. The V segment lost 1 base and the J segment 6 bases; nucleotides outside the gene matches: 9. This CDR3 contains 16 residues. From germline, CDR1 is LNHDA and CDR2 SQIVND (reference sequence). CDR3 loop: CASSIGTGTVGQPQHF. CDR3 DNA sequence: TGTGCCAGTAGTATAGGGACCGGGACAGTCGGTCAGCCCCAGCATTTT.

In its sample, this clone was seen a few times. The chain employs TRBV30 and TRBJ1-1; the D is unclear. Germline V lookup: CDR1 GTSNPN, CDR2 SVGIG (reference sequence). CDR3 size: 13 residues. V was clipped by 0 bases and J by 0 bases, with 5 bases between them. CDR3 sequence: CAWSVQMNTEAFF. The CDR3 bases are TGTGCCTGGAGTGTCCAGATGAACACTGAAGCTTTCTTT. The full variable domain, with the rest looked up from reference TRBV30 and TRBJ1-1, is SQTIHQWPATLVQPVGSPLSLECTVEGTSNPNLYWYRQAAGRGLQLLFYSVGIGQISSEVPQNLSASRPQDRQFILSSKKLLLSDSGFYLCAWSVQMNTEAFFGQGTRLTVV.

CDR3 DNA: TGTGCCAGCAGCTTGTACCGGTCCGCAGGGGTTAAGGGAATTGGCTACACCTTC. This translates into CASSLYRSAGVKGIGYTF. This sequence joins TRBV5-6 and TRBJ1-2; D may be TRBD1 (6 bases). The germline V gene has CDR1 SGHDT and CDR2 YYEEEE. Trimming stripped 1 base from V and 7 bases from J, with 26 bases between. The CDR3 consists of 18 residues.

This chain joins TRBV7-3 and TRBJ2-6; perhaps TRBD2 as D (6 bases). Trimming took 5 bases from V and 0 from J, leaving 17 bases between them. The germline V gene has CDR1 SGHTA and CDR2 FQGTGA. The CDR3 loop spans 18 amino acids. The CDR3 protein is CASSPPGSGVSGANVLTF. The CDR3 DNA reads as TGTGCCAGCAGCCCACCGGGTTCGGGGGTCTCTGGGGCCAACGTCCTGACTTTC.

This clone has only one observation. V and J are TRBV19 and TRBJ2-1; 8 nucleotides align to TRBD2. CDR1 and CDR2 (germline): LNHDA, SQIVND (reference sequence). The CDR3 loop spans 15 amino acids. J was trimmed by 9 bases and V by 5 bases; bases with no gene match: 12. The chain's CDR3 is CASSSTSGIGGEQFF. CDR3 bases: TGTGCCAGTAGTTCTACTAGCGGTATAGGAGGTGAGCAGTTCTTC.

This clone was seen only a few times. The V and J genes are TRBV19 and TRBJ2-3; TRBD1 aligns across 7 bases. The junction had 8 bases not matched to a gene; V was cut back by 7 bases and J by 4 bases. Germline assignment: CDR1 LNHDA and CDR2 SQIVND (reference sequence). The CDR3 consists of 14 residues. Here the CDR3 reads CASTTTGTADTQYF. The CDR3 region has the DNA TGTGCCAGTACCACGACAGGGACCGCAGATACGCAGTATTTT. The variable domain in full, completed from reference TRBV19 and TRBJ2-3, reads DGGITQSPKYLFRKEGQNVTLSCEQNLNHDAMYWYRQDPGQGLRLIYYSQIVNDFQKGDIAEGYSVSREKKESFPLTVTSAQKNPTAFYLCASTTTGTADTQYFGPGTRLTVL.

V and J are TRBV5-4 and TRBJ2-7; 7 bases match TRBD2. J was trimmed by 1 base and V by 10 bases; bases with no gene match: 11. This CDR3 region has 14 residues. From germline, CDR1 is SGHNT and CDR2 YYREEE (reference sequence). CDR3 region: CAAGSGGISYEQYF. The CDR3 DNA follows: TGTGCCGCCGGGTCGGGGGGAATATCCTACGAGCAGTACTTC.

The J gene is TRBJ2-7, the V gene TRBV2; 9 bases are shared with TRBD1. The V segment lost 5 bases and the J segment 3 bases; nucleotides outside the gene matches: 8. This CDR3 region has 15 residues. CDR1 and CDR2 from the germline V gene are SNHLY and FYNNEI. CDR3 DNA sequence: TGTGCCAGCAGTCTGTTCCGGGACAGGGACTACGAGCAGTACTTC. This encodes CASSLFRDRDYEQYF. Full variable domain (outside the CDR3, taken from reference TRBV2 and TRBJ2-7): EPEVTQTPSHQVTQMGQEVILRCVPISNHLYFYWYRQILGQKVEFLVSFYNNEISEKSEIFDDQFSVERPDGSNFTLKIRSTKLEDSAMYFCASSLFRDRDYEQYFGPGTRLTVT.

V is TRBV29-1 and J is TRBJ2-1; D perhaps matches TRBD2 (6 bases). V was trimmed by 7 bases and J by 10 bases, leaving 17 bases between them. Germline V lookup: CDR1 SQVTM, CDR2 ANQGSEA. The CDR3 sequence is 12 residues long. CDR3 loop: CSATFAGREQFF. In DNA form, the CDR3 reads TGCAGCGCAACTTTTGCGGGGCGAGAGCAGTTCTTC.

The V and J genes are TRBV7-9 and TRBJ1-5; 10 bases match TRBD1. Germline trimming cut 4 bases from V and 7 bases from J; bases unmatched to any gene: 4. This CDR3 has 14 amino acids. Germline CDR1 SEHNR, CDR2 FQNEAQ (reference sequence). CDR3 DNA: TGTGCCAGCAGCTCGACAGGGGGCGCGCAGCCCCAGCATTTT. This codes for CASSSTGGAQPQHF.

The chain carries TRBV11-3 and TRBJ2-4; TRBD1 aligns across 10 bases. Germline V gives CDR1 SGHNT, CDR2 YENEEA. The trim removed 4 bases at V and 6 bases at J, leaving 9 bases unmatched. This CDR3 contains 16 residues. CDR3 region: CASSSPRDRGSNIQYF. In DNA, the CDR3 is TGTGCCAGCAGCTCCCCAAGGGACAGGGGATCAAACATTCAGTACTTC.

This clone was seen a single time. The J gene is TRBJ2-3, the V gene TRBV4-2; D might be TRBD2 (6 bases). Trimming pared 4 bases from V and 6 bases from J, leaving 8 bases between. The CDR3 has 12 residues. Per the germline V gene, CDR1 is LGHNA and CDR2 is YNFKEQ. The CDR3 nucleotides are TGTGCCAGCAGCCTCCGGGGGGATACGCAGTATTTT. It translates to CASSLRGDTQYF.

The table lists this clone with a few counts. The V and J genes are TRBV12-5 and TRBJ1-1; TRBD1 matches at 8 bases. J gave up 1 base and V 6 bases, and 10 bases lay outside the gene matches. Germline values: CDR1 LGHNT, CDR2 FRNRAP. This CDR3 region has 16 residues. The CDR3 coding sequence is TGTGCTAGTGGCCTGGGTAAGGACAGGGCGAACACTGAAGCTTTCTTT. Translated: CASGLGKDRANTEAFF. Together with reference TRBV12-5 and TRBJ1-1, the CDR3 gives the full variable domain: DARVTQTPRHKVTEMGQEVTMRCQPILGHNTVFWYRQTMMQGLELLAYFRNRAPLDDSGMPKDRFSAEMPDATLATLKIQPSEPRDSAVYFCASGLGKDRANTEAFFGQGTRLTVV.

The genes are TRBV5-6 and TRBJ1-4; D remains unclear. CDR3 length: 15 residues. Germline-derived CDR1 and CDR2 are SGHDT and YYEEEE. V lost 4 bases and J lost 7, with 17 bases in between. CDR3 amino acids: CASSPGTEMGEKLFF. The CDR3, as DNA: TGTGCCAGCAGCCCAGGAACGGAAATGGGTGAAAAACTGTTTTTT. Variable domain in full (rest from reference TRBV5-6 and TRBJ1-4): DAGVTQSPTHLIKTRGQQVTLRCSPKSGHDTVSWYQQALGQGPQFIFQYYEEEERQRGNFPDRFSGHQFPNYSSELNVNALLLGDSALYLCASSPGTEMGEKLFFGSGTQLSVL.

Written as DNA, the CDR3 is TGTGCCAGCAGCCAAGCGGGGACCCTCCAAGAGACCCAGTACTTC. It translates to CASSQAGTLQETQYF. V gene TRBV7-2 combines with J gene TRBJ2-5, with 7 bases aligning to TRBD2. CDR3 length: 15 residues. Germline V lookup: CDR1 SGHTA, CDR2 FQGNSA. V gave up 5 bases and J gave up 1 base; unmatched junction bases: 7.

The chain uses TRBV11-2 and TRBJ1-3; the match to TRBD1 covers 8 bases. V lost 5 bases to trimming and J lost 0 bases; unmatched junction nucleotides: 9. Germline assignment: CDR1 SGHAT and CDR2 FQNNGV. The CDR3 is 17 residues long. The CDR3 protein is CASSVTGGSSSGNTIYF. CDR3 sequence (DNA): TGTGCCAGCAGCGTTACAGGGGGATCAAGCTCTGGAAACACCATATATTTT.

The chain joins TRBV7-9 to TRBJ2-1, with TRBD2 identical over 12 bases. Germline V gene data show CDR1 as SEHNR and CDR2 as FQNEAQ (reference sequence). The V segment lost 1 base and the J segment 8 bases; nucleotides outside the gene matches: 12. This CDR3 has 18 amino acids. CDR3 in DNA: TGTGCCAGCAGCTTAGGGGCTAGCGGGGGGGCGGGTTTGGATGAGCAGTTCTTC. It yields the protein CASSLGASGGAGLDEQFF.